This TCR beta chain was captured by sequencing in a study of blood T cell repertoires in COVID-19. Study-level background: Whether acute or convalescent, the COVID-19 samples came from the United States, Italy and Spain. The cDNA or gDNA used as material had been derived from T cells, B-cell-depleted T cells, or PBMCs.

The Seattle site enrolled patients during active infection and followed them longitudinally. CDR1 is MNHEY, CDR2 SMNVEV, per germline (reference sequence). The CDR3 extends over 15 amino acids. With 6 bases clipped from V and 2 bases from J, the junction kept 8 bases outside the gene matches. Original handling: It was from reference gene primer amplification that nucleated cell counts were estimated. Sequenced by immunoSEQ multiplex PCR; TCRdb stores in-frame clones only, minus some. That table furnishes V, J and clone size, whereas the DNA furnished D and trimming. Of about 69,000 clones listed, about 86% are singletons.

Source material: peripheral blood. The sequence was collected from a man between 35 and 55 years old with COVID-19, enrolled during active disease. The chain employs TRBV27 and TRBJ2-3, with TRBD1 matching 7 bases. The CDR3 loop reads CASRKLRGNTDTQYF. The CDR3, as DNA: TGTGCCAGCAGGAAACTCAGGGGGAACACAGATACGCAGTATTTT.